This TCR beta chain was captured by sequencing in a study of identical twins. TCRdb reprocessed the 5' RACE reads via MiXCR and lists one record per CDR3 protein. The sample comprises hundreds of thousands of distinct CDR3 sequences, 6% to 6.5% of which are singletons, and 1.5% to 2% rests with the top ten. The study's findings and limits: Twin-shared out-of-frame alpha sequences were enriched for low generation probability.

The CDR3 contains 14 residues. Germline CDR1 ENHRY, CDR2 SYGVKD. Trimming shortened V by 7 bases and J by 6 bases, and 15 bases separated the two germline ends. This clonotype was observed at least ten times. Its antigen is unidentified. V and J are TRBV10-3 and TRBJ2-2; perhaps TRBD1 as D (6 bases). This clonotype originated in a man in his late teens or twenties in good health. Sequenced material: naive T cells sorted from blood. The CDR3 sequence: CAIKRVEGAGELFF. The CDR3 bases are TGTGCCATCAAACGGGTAGAGGGGGCCGGGGAGCTGTTTTTT.